This T cell receptor beta chain was identified during a study of regulatory T cells in long-lasting Graves disease. Study conclusions and caveats: Graves' patients with persistent disease showed TCR diversity lower than patients newly diagnosed.

In TCRdb, the reads were re-called with MiXCR into one record per CDR3 protein. The sample lists about 460 distinct CDR3 sequences; roughly 60% were seen once. A word on this clonotype: Its antigen is currently unknown.

Following extraction of RNA from PBMCs, that RNA was used to make the TCR library. Patients met American Thyroid Association criteria for Graves' disease. This sample comprised peripheral blood mononuclear cells (PBMCs), obtained with antithyroid drug treatment, in newly diagnosed or persistent Graves disease (not recorded which). The receptor comes from a female donor with Graves disease.

CDR3 nucleotide sequence: TGTGCCAGCAGCCAAGATTGGACAGGGGGCGATGAGACCCAGTACTTC. Its translation: CASSQDWTGGDETQYF. V gene TRBV3-1 combines with J gene TRBJ2-5, with 11 bases lining up with TRBD1. V was pared by 0 bases and J by 5 bases, with 5 bases of the junction left unmatched. Germline V gene sequence: CDR1 LGHDT, CDR2 YNNKEL (reference sequence). This CDR3 has 16 residues.